The source of this T cell receptor beta chain is a study of CD8 T cells in ankylosing spondylitis. This clonotype was recorded many times. What it binds is unknown. The study's findings and limits: It appeared that ankylosing spondylitis blood was characterized by a TCR beta motif of several highly homologous variants.

TCRdb reprocessed the 5' RACE reads via MiXCR and lists one record per CDR3 protein. Of around 480,000 distinct CDR3 sequences in the sample, 17% were seen once. This CDR3 comprises 13 residues. J lost 2 bases, V lost 6 bases, and 2 bases had no gene match. CDR1 is DFQATT and CDR2 is SNEGSKA in the germline V gene (reference sequence). The V call is TRBV20-1, the J call TRBJ2-7, with TRBD2 matching over 12 bases. The sequencing sample was made of blood, either unsorted or a sorted T cell fraction (not recorded which). This receptor was taken from a male donor with ankylosing spondylitis. CDR3 DNA: TGCAGTGCCCGACTAGCGGGAGCCTACGAGCAGTACTTC. Amino acids: CSARLAGAYEQYF.